These 20 T cell receptor beta chains were sequenced from one sample in a study of regulatory T cells in long-lasting Graves disease. The authors built TCR beta libraries using iRepertoire HTBI primers and Arm-PCR of CDR3 regions. Each CDR3 protein gets one entry after TCRdb re-called the multiplex PCR reads with MiXCR. Of a few hundred thousand distinct CDR3 sequences in the sample, roughly 21% were seen once. Specified time point: persistent/refractory GD, antithyroid drugs over 5 years with positive TRAb. Isolated PBMC RNA provided the starting material for the TCR library. The material sequenced was peripheral blood mononuclear cells (PBMCs), taken when the disease was refractory, from a patient treated with antithyroid drugs. Receptors originate from a female donor with Graves disease.

This clonotype was observed once. The chain is built from TRBV20-1 and TRBJ1-6, with 8 positions matching TRBD1. Trimming cost V 6 bases and J 8 bases; bases outside gene matches: 6. The CDR3 runs to 13 residues. The germline V gene encodes CDR1 DFQATT and CDR2 SNEGSKA (reference sequence). This CDR3 reads CSAQGAPDSPLHF. CDR3 DNA sequence: TGCAGTGCCCAGGGGGCACCCGATTCACCCCTCCACTTT.

This clonotype was picked up many times. The chain employs TRBV20-1 and TRBJ2-2; D not resolved. The CDR3 consists of 14 residues. Trimming removed 2 bases from V and 4 bases from J, with 11 bases in between. Germline CDR1 and CDR2: DFQATT and SNEGSKA (reference sequence). The CDR3 spells CSARPRGRTGELFF. CDR3 coding DNA: TGCAGTGCTAGACCCCGTGGACGCACCGGGGAGCTGTTTTTT.

The rearrangement links TRBV29-1 to TRBJ2-6; D gene unclear. CDR3 size: 15 residues. The germline V gene has CDR1 SQVTM and CDR2 ANQGSEA. Deletions cut 3 bases from V and 0 bases from J, with 9 bases between. The CDR3 DNA follows: TGCAGCGTTGAGTTTGGCAACTCTGGGGCCAACGTCCTGACTTTC. Protein: CSVEFGNSGANVLTF. The full variable domain, rest sourced from reference TRBV29-1 and TRBJ2-6, is SAVISQKPSRDICQRGTSLTIQCQVDSQVTMMFWYRQQPGQSLTLIATANQGSEATYESGFVIDKFPISRPNLTFSTLTVSNMSPEDSSIYLCSVEFGNSGANVLTFGAGSRLTVL.

The chain joins TRBV4-3 to TRBJ1-2; 9 positions agree with TRBD1. The CDR3 covers 14 residues. CDR1 is LGHNA, CDR2 YSLEER, per germline. V lost 1 base to trimming and J lost 8 bases; unmatched junction nucleotides: 5. The CDR3 coding sequence is TGCGCCAGCAGCCAAGTAGACGGGACAGGGGGCTACACCTTC. Translating it yields CASSQVDGTGGYTF.

This clonotype was observed a few times. The chain employs TRBV20-1 and TRBJ1-4; TRBD1 might be the D (5 bases). The CDR3 length is 14 residues. Germline V lookup: CDR1 DFQATT, CDR2 SNEGSKA (reference sequence). V lost 4 bases and J 3 bases, leaving 12 bases between the germline ends. The CDR3 reads CSAKGGGANEKLFF. CDR3 DNA: TGCAGTGCTAAAGGTGGAGGGGCTAATGAAAAACTGTTTTTT.

The chain is built from TRBV7-3 and TRBJ2-2; D call uncertain. In germline, CDR1 is SGHTA, CDR2 FQGTGA. The CDR3 has 13 residues. V was shortened by 5 bases and J by 6 bases, with 10 bases between the two germline ends. CDR3 amino acids: CASSVNTAGELFF. The DNA for the CDR3 is TGTGCCAGCAGCGTAAACACGGCCGGGGAGCTGTTTTTT. Full variable domain (missing parts from reference TRBV7-3 and TRBJ2-2): GAGVSQTPSNKVTEKGKYVELRCDPISGHTALYWYRQSLGQGPEFLIYFQGTGAADDSGLPNDRFFAVRPEGSVSTLKIQRTERGDSAVYLCASSVNTAGELFFGEGSRLTVL.

This clonotype was detected many times. The chain recombines TRBV7-8 with TRBJ2-6, with unresolved D. Trimming cost V 4 bases and J 0 bases, with 4 bases left between them. Germline V gene sequence: CDR1 SGHVS, CDR2 FQNEAQ. The CDR3 spans 14 residues. The CDR3 here is CASSYLSGANVLTF. CDR3 DNA sequence: TGTGCCAGCAGCTACCTCTCTGGGGCCAACGTCCTGACTTTC.

This clonotype appeared many times. The gene calls are TRBV28 and TRBJ1-4, with 7 bases aligning to TRBD1. Unmatched junction bases numbered 10, after V lost 5 bases and J lost 10 bases. From germline, CDR1 is MDHEN and CDR2 SYDVKM. The CDR3 is 14 residues long. As DNA, the CDR3 is TGTGCCAGCAGTCCCCCCCTCAGGGGGAGAAAACTGTTTTTT. This codes for CASSPPLRGRKLFF.

This clonotype showed up many times. The rearrangement links TRBV28 to TRBJ2-5; maybe TRBD1 (6 bases). CDR1 and CDR2 from the germline V gene are MDHEN and SYDVKM. V was clipped by 1 base and J by 2 bases, with 17 bases between them. The CDR3 sequence is 17 residues long. CDR3 nucleotide sequence: TGTGCCAGCAGTTTATCTCGGGGCAGGGGTTGGCAAGAGACCCAGTACTTC. Protein product: CASSLSRGRGWQETQYF.

This rearrangement joins TRBV28 to TRBJ2-1; weak D call: TRBD2 (6 bases). V was pared by 5 bases and J by 0 bases, with 11 bases between. The CDR3 totals 15 residues. Germline lookup yields CDR1 MDHEN and CDR2 SYDVKM. The CDR3 loop reads CASSRDSYSYNEQFF. The CDR3 DNA follows: TGTGCCAGCAGTCGGGACTCATACTCCTACAATGAGCAGTTCTTC.

This chain connects TRBV6-2 or TRBV6-3 to TRBJ2-4; D uncertain. The CDR3 is 13 amino acids. V was clipped by 5 bases and J by 9 bases, with 14 bases between them. Per the germline V gene, CDR1 is MNHEY and CDR2 is SVGEGT. This chain's CDR3 is CASSQQRESIQYF. The CDR3 coding sequence is TGTGCCAGCAGTCAACAGAGAGAAAGCATTCAGTACTTC.

This clonotype was seen only a few times. The junction departs from germline at one end; a sequencing error may be responsible. The V and J genes are TRBV2 and TRBJ1-1, with D perhaps TRBD1 (6 bases). Germline V lookup: CDR1 SNHLY, CDR2 FYNNEI. This CDR3 spans 11 amino acids. The CDR3 DNA reads TGTGCCGGCAGTGTGGAGGGGGGAGCTTTCTTT. It translates to CAGSVEGGAFF.

The genes are TRBV30 and TRBJ2-7; tentative D call: TRBD1 (7 bases). The V gene's germline CDR1 is GTSNPN and CDR2 SVGIG (reference sequence). Trimming shortened V by 3 bases and J by 3 bases, and 21 bases separated the two germline ends. The CDR3 is made up of 16 amino acids. The CDR3 nucleotides read TGTGCCTGGAGCCGGGAAGGAGGGGGCGTCTTCTACGAGCAGTACTTC. The encoded protein is CAWSREGGGVFYEQYF.

This clonotype appeared many times. The V call is TRBV12-3 or TRBV12-4, the J call TRBJ1-1, with a tentative D call TRBD1 (5 bases). The CDR3 sequence is 13 residues long. V shed 6 bases and J shed 3 bases, with 11 bases lying between them. CDR3 in DNA: TGTGCCAGCAGCCCAGACAGTGACACTGAAGCTTTCTTT. This sequence encodes CASSPDSDTEAFF.

The V gene is TRBV5-1, the J gene TRBJ1-6; D is unresolved. CDR3 length equals 14 residues. Trimming shortened V by 0 bases and J by 7 bases, and 8 bases separated the two germline ends. Germline assignment: CDR1 SGHRS and CDR2 YFSETQ. CDR3 in amino acids: CASSLGSKNSPLHF. CDR3 nucleotide sequence: TGCGCCAGCAGCTTGGGATCAAAAAATTCACCCCTCCACTTT.

This clonotype was seen at least ten times. The chain recombines TRBV7-8 with TRBJ1-6; perhaps TRBD1 as D (6 bases). With 0 bases removed from V and 1 base from J, the gap between germline ends came to 10 bases. The length of the CDR3 is 17 residues. Germline-derived CDR1 and CDR2 are SGHVS and FQNEAQ. CDR3 protein: CASSLAYTGSYNSPLHF. The DNA for the CDR3 is TGTGCCAGCAGCTTAGCCTATACAGGGTCCTATAATTCACCCCTCCACTTT.

V gene TRBV28 combines with J gene TRBJ1-2; 7 bases fit TRBD1. Losses at the gene ends were 6 bases for V and 5 bases for J; bases not matched to a gene: 9. The CDR3 runs 14 residues. CDR1 and CDR2 (germline): MDHEN, SYDVKM. The CDR3, as DNA: TGTGCCAGCAGGCCCTCGACAGGGAGTTATGGCTACACCTTC. Residues: CASRPSTGSYGYTF.

This clonotype was picked up a small number of times. The rearrangement uses TRBV19 and TRBJ1-1; D unclear. Germline loops: CDR1 LNHDA, CDR2 SQIVND (reference sequence). The V end lost 5 bases, the J end lost 11 bases, and 18 bases lay between the germline ends. The CDR3 runs 13 residues. CDR3 DNA sequence: TGTGCCAGTAGTTCAGGACCCCGTGGAGCGGCTTTCTTT. Its protein product is CASSSGPRGAAFF. Drawing the rest from reference TRBV19 and TRBJ1-1, the complete variable domain is DGGITQSPKYLFRKEGQNVTLSCEQNLNHDAMYWYRQDPGQGLRLIYYSQIVNDFQKGDIAEGYSVSREKKESFPLTVTSAQKNPTAFYLCASSSGPRGAAFFGQGTRLTVV.

This clonotype was seen more than once but under ten times. J is TRBJ2-2 and V is TRBV7-2, with D possibly being TRBD1 or TRBD2 (5 bases each). V was trimmed by 5 bases and J by 0 bases, leaving 10 bases between them. The CDR3 contains 15 residues. Germline loops: CDR1 SGHTA, CDR2 FQGNSA. CDR3 residues: CASSPGPTNTGELFF. CDR3 nucleotides: TGTGCCAGCAGCCCGGGACCGACGAACACCGGGGAGCTGTTTTTT.

Ten or more counts support this clonotype. The chain has TRBV6-1 and TRBJ2-7; D is perhaps TRBD1 (5 bases). The CDR3 length is 13 residues. The V end was cut by 6 bases, the J end by 1 base, with 10 bases between. Germline assignment: CDR1 MNHNS and CDR2 SASEGT. The CDR3 DNA reads TGTGCCAGCAGAGGGGCCGGTTCCTACGAGCAGTACTTC. Translation gives CASRGAGSYEQYF.